A selection of T cell receptor beta chains follows, all from one sample in a study of blood T cell repertoires in COVID-19. Using immunoSEQ multiplex PCR, the repertoire was profiled, and TCRdb retains in-frame clones only, with some absent. The table includes over 300,000 clones, roughly 85% detected once. Sequenced input: PBMCs or T cells enriched from blood (not recorded which). The receptors here all came from a young woman who had recovered from COVID-19. Both conserved end residues are part of each CDR3. D genes are given only for firm matches. Clone size is stated in some rows and not others, as once, few, many or a class when expanded.

clone size: NA; D gene: TRBD1; J gene: TRBJ1-6; V gene: TRBV28; CDR3 length: 15; CDR3 DNA: TGTGCCAGCAGTTTATACGGGACAGGCAATTCACCCCTCCACTTT; CDR3 protein: CASSLYGTGNSPLHF
clone size: NA; D gene: NA; J gene: TRBJ1-2; V gene: TRBV6-6; CDR3 length: 12; CDR3 DNA: TGTGCCAGCAGCGCCGACAGCTATGGCTACACCTTC; CDR3 protein: CASSADSYGYTF
clone size: NA; D gene: NA; J gene: TRBJ1-4; V gene: TRBV2; CDR3 length: 15; CDR3 DNA: TGTGCCAGCAGTGAGGGGCGGGGAGTCGGGGAAAAACTGTTTTTT; CDR3 protein: CASSEGRGVGEKLFF
clone size: NA; D gene: TRBD1; J gene: TRBJ2-7; V gene: TRBV5-3; CDR3 length: 15; CDR3 DNA: TGTGCCAGAAGCTACCGGGACAGGGCTCGTTACGAGCAGTACTTC; CDR3 protein: CARSYRDRARYEQYF
clone size: NA; D gene: NA; J gene: TRBJ1-1; V gene: TRBV19; CDR3 length: 14; CDR3 DNA: TGTGCCACTACCCCGGGATCTATGAACACTGAAGCTTTCTTT; CDR3 protein: CATTPGSMNTEAFF
clone size: NA; D gene: NA; J gene: TRBJ1-2; V gene: TRBV28; CDR3 length: 12; CDR3 DNA: TGTGCCAGCAGTTCCCAGGTCTATGGCTACACCTTC; CDR3 protein: CASSSQVYGYTF
clone size: NA; D gene: NA; J gene: TRBJ1-2; V gene: TRBV3-1/TRBV3-2; CDR3 length: 18; CDR3 DNA: TGTGCCAGCAGCCTCTCGGGTGTGTTCAGTCGGACTAACTATGGCTACACCTTC; CDR3 protein: CASSLSGVFSRTNYGYTF
clone size: NA; D gene: NA; J gene: TRBJ2-1; V gene: TRBV5-4; CDR3 length: 15; CDR3 DNA: TGTGCCAGCAGCTTACAGGAGAAGGGTTACAATGAGCAGTTCTTC; CDR3 protein: CASSLQEKGYNEQFF
clone size: few; D gene: NA; J gene: TRBJ2-7; V gene: TRBV7-2; CDR3 length: 14; CDR3 DNA: TGTGCCAGCAGCAACAACAGACAGGCCTACGAGCAGTACTTC; CDR3 protein: CASSNNRQAYEQYF
clone size: NA; D gene: NA; J gene: TRBJ1-2; V gene: TRBV5-1; CDR3 length: 14; CDR3 DNA: TGCGCCAGCAGCCCGGTTTTGAGTAACTATGGCTACACCTTC; CDR3 protein: CASSPVLSNYGYTF
clone size: few; D gene: NA; J gene: TRBJ2-2; V gene: TRBV4-3; CDR3 length: 15; CDR3 DNA: TGCGCCAGCAGCCAAGATCTAGTGAACACCGGGGAGCTGTTTTTT; CDR3 protein: CASSQDLVNTGELFF
clone size: NA; D gene: TRBD1; J gene: TRBJ2-3; V gene: TRBV2; CDR3 length: 15; CDR3 DNA: TGTGCCAGCAGTCCCCCGGGACAGAACACAGATACGCAGTATTTT; CDR3 protein: CASSPPGQNTDTQYF
clone size: NA; D gene: TRBD1; J gene: TRBJ1-5; V gene: TRBV3-1/TRBV3-2; CDR3 length: 16; CDR3 DNA: TGTGCCAGCAGCCGGGGACAGGGGGTTCGGAATCAGCCCCAGCATTTT; CDR3 protein: CASSRGQGVRNQPQHF
clone size: NA; D gene: NA; J gene: TRBJ2-5; V gene: TRBV6-5; CDR3 length: 15; CDR3 DNA: TGTGCCAGCAGGGTTTCGACGGCTACGGGGGAGACCCAGTACTTC; CDR3 protein: CASRVSTATGETQYF
clone size: once; D gene: NA; J gene: TRBJ1-1; V gene: TRBV2; CDR3 length: 13; CDR3 DNA: TGTGCCAGCAGTGAAGAGAGCCACACTGAAGCTTTCTTT; CDR3 protein: CASSEESHTEAFF
clone size: NA; D gene: TRBD1; J gene: TRBJ1-1; V gene: TRBV7-8; CDR3 length: 14; CDR3 DNA: TGTGCCAGCAGCTGGGGGGACAGGAACACTGAAGCTTTCTTT; CDR3 protein: CASSWGDRNTEAFF
clone size: NA; D gene: NA; J gene: TRBJ2-3; V gene: TRBV6-2/TRBV6-3; CDR3 length: 15; CDR3 DNA: TGTGCCAGCAGCCCAGGCACAGGGTTGACAGATACGCAGTATTTT; CDR3 protein: CASSPGTGLTDTQYF
clone size: NA; D gene: NA; J gene: TRBJ1-5; V gene: TRBV6-5; CDR3 length: 15; CDR3 DNA: TGTGCCAGCAGTCCAAAAGCACCGGGGGGTCAGCCCCAGCATTTT; CDR3 protein: CASSPKAPGGQPQHF
clone size: NA; D gene: TRBD1; J gene: TRBJ2-3; V gene: TRBV6-5; CDR3 length: 15; CDR3 DNA: TGTGCCAGCAGTTCTCCGGGACAGGCTAGAGGTACGCAGTATTTT; CDR3 protein: CASSSPGQARGTQYF
clone size: NA; D gene: NA; J gene: TRBJ1-6; V gene: TRBV4-1; CDR3 length: 16; CDR3 DNA: TGCGCCAGCAGCCCTACAGGGTCCCTGGGGGGGCCACCCCTCCACTTT; CDR3 protein: CASSPTGSLGGPPLHF
clone size: few; D gene: NA; J gene: TRBJ2-7; V gene: TRBV15; CDR3 length: 15; CDR3 DNA: TGTGCCACCAGCAGAGAGGGGGCCACATCCTACGAGCAGTACTTC; CDR3 protein: CATSREGATSYEQYF
clone size: NA; D gene: NA; J gene: TRBJ1-1; V gene: TRBV30; CDR3 length: 13; CDR3 DNA: TGTGCCTGGAGTGTACATGTGAACACTGAAGCTTTCTTT; CDR3 protein: CAWSVHVNTEAFF
clone size: NA; D gene: NA; J gene: TRBJ2-6; V gene: TRBV30; CDR3 length: 17; CDR3 DNA: TGTGCCTGGTGGCCCAGGCTAGGGAGTTCTGGGGCCAACGTCCTGACTTTC; CDR3 protein: CAWWPRLGSSGANVLTF
clone size: NA; D gene: TRBD1; J gene: TRBJ2-2; V gene: TRBV4-2; CDR3 length: 18; CDR3 DNA: TGTGCCAGCAGCAACCGGGACAGGGGGTTTACGAACACCGGGGAGCTGTTTTTT; CDR3 protein: CASSNRDRGFTNTGELFF
clone size: NA; D gene: NA; J gene: TRBJ2-6; V gene: TRBV5-1; CDR3 length: 14; CDR3 DNA: TGCGCCAGCAGTTCGACTCAGGGGGCCAACGTCCTGACTTTC; CDR3 protein: CASSSTQGANVLTF
clone size: few; D gene: TRBD2; J gene: TRBJ2-1; V gene: TRBV6-1; CDR3 length: 16; CDR3 DNA: TGTGCCAGCAGTGAACTCCTAGCGGGGTTTGACAATGAGCAGTTCTTC; CDR3 protein: CASSELLAGFDNEQFF
clone size: NA; D gene: NA; J gene: TRBJ1-2; V gene: TRBV6-5; CDR3 length: 15; CDR3 DNA: TGTGCCAGCAGTTACTCGGGGGCGTTCGACTATGGCTACACCTTC; CDR3 protein: CASSYSGAFDYGYTF
clone size: NA; D gene: NA; J gene: TRBJ2-3; V gene: TRBV5-1; CDR3 length: 14; CDR3 DNA: TGCGCCAGCAGCTTGGGAGTTCTGCCAGATACGCAGTATTTT; CDR3 protein: CASSLGVLPDTQYF
clone size: once; D gene: NA; J gene: TRBJ2-2; V gene: TRBV7-7; CDR3 length: 17; CDR3 DNA: TGTGCTAGCAGCCCACGTAGGGGCAGGGTGAACACCGGGGAGCTGTTTTTT; CDR3 protein: CASSPRRGRVNTGELFF
clone size: NA; D gene: TRBD1; J gene: TRBJ2-7; V gene: TRBV9; CDR3 length: 15; CDR3 DNA: TGTGCCAGCAGCGTGGCCCGGGACAGACCCTACGAGCAGTACTTC; CDR3 protein: CASSVARDRPYEQYF
clone size: NA; D gene: NA; J gene: TRBJ1-5; V gene: TRBV27; CDR3 length: 13; CDR3 DNA: TGTGCCAGCAGCCTAGGGCAGGGCGCGCTCCAGCATTTT; CDR3 protein: CASSLGQGALQHF
clone size: NA; D gene: TRBD1; J gene: TRBJ1-4; V gene: TRBV5-1; CDR3 length: 15; CDR3 DNA: TGCGCCAGCAGCCCTACGACAGGGGGCGGTGAAAAACTGTTTTTT; CDR3 protein: CASSPTTGGGEKLFF
clone size: NA; D gene: NA; J gene: TRBJ2-7; V gene: TRBV21-1; CDR3 length: 15; CDR3 DNA: TGTGCCAGCAGCAAATTCCGCGGGGCCGGGGACGAGCAGTACTTC; CDR3 protein: CASSKFRGAGDEQYF
clone size: NA; D gene: NA; J gene: TRBJ1-1; V gene: TRBV29-1; CDR3 length: 12; CDR3 DNA: TGCAGCGTTGTGGTCGTCGGCACTGAAGCTTTCTTT; CDR3 protein: CSVVVVGTEAFF
clone size: NA; D gene: NA; J gene: TRBJ1-5; V gene: TRBV2; CDR3 length: 13; CDR3 DNA: TGTGCCAGTCATCAGGCCCCGGGGCAGCCCCAGCATTTT; CDR3 protein: CASHQAPGQPQHF
clone size: once; D gene: NA; J gene: TRBJ1-5; V gene: TRBV18; CDR3 length: 17; CDR3 DNA: TGTGCCAGCTCACCCGGGATCGGGGGGTATAGCAATCAGCCCCAGCATTTT; CDR3 protein: CASSPGIGGYSNQPQHF
clone size: NA; D gene: TRBD1; J gene: TRBJ1-4; V gene: TRBV7-8; CDR3 length: 16; CDR3 DNA: TGTGCCAGCAGCCGAGGGGGACAGGGGCGGTGGGAAAAACTGTTTTTT; CDR3 protein: CASSRGGQGRWEKLFF
clone size: NA; D gene: NA; J gene: TRBJ1-1; V gene: TRBV19; CDR3 length: 18; CDR3 DNA: TGTGCCAGTAGTATGGGGTGGTCGGTCGCTTCGCAGCGGACTGAAGCTTTCTTT; CDR3 protein: CASSMGWSVASQRTEAFF
clone size: once; D gene: NA; J gene: TRBJ1-6; V gene: TRBV14; CDR3 length: 14; CDR3 DNA: TGTGCCAGCAGCCCAGTCCGGGTCGGTTCACCCCTCCACTTT; CDR3 protein: CASSPVRVGSPLHF
clone size: NA; D gene: TRBD1; J gene: TRBJ1-1; V gene: TRBV7-2; CDR3 length: 16; CDR3 DNA: TGTGCCAGCAGCCTAGGGGGCGGTAGTATGAACACTGAAGCTTTCTTT; CDR3 protein: CASSLGGGSMNTEAFF
clone size: NA; D gene: NA; J gene: TRBJ2-5; V gene: TRBV5-6; CDR3 length: 13; CDR3 DNA: TGTGCCAGCAGCTTGGTGGGCGGGGAGACCCAGTACTTC; CDR3 protein: CASSLVGGETQYF
clone size: NA; D gene: TRBD1; J gene: TRBJ1-1; V gene: TRBV11-2; CDR3 length: 17; CDR3 DNA: TGTGCCAGCAGCTTAGATGCGCAGGGGGCTTATCACACTGAAGCTTTCTTT; CDR3 protein: CASSLDAQGAYHTEAFF
clone size: NA; D gene: NA; J gene: TRBJ2-7; V gene: TRBV2; CDR3 length: 16; CDR3 DNA: TGTGCCAGCAGTCCTCGCGGGGGCGGGAGCTCCTACGAGCAGTACTTC; CDR3 protein: CASSPRGGGSSYEQYF
clone size: once; D gene: NA; J gene: TRBJ1-2; V gene: TRBV6-4; CDR3 length: 17; CDR3 DNA: TGTGCCAGCAGTGCAACCCCCCGGACACGAACTAACTATGGCTACACCTTC; CDR3 protein: CASSATPRTRTNYGYTF
clone size: NA; D gene: TRBD1; J gene: TRBJ2-7; V gene: TRBV7-8; CDR3 length: 15; CDR3 DNA: TGTGCCAGCAGCTCTCCGCCCGGACAGGGGAGCGAGCAGTACTTC; CDR3 protein: CASSSPPGQGSEQYF
clone size: once; D gene: TRBD2; J gene: TRBJ2-7; V gene: TRBV2; CDR3 length: 13; CDR3 DNA: TGTGCCAGCACTTTGCTAGCGGCCTACGAGCAGTACTTC; CDR3 protein: CASTLLAAYEQYF
clone size: NA; D gene: TRBD2; J gene: TRBJ2-3; V gene: TRBV11-2; CDR3 length: 15; CDR3 DNA: TGTGCCAGCAGCCCCGGGGGGGCGGTCGGGGATACGCAGTATTTT; CDR3 protein: CASSPGGAVGDTQYF
clone size: NA; D gene: TRBD1; J gene: TRBJ2-4; V gene: TRBV12-5; CDR3 length: 17; CDR3 DNA: TGTGCTAGTGGTCAGAACCAAACACAGGGGTTCAAAAACATTCAGTACTTC; CDR3 protein: CASGQNQTQGFKNIQYF
clone size: NA; D gene: NA; J gene: TRBJ2-2; V gene: TRBV5-4; CDR3 length: 13; CDR3 DNA: TGTGCCAGCAGCTCAGGGTTAGCCGGGGAGCTGTTTTTT; CDR3 protein: CASSSGLAGELFF
clone size: NA; D gene: NA; J gene: TRBJ1-1; V gene: TRBV6-5; CDR3 length: 13; CDR3 DNA: TGTGCCAGCAGTTACGGACAGAACACTGAAGCTTTCTTT; CDR3 protein: CASSYGQNTEAFF
clone size: few; D gene: NA; J gene: TRBJ1-5; V gene: TRBV5-5; CDR3 length: 15; CDR3 DNA: TGTGCCAGCAGACCATTCCCGGTTAGCAATCAGCCCCAGCATTTT; CDR3 protein: CASRPFPVSNQPQHF
clone size: NA; D gene: NA; J gene: TRBJ2-7; V gene: TRBV7-6; CDR3 length: 15; CDR3 DNA: TGTGCCAGCAGCCCAACAGGAAAGCCCTCCTACGAGCAGTACTTC; CDR3 protein: CASSPTGKPSYEQYF
clone size: NA; D gene: NA; J gene: TRBJ2-3; V gene: TRBV19; CDR3 length: 14; CDR3 DNA: TGTGCCAGTAGGGTACGGGGTTCCCCAGATACGCAGTATTTT; CDR3 protein: CASRVRGSPDTQYF
clone size: NA; D gene: TRBD1; J gene: TRBJ2-3; V gene: TRBV6-5; CDR3 length: 14; CDR3 DNA: TGTGCCAGCAGTTTCAGGGGGACCACAGATACGCAGTATTTT; CDR3 protein: CASSFRGTTDTQYF
clone size: once; D gene: NA; J gene: TRBJ1-2; V gene: TRBV29-1; CDR3 length: 12; CDR3 DNA: TGCAGCGTTGAAGAGAGTCTATATGGCTACACCTTC; CDR3 protein: CSVEESLYGYTF